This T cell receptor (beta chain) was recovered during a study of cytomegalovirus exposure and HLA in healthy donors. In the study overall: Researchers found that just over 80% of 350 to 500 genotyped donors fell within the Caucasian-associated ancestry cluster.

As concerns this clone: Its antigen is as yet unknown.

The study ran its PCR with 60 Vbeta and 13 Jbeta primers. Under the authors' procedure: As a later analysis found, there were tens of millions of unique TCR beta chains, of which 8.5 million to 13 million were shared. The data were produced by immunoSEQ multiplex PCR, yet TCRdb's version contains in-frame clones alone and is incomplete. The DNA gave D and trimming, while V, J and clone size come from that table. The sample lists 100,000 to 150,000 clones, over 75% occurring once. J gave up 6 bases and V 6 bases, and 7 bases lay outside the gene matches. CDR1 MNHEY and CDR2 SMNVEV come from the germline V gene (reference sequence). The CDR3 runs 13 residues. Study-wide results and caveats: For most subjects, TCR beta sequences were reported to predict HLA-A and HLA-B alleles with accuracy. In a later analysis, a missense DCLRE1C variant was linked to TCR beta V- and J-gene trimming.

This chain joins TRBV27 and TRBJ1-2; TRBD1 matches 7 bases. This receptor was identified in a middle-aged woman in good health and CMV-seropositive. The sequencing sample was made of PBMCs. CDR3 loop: CASSRDRVNGYTF. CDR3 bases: TGTGCCAGCAGCCGCGACAGGGTCAATGGCTACACCTTC.